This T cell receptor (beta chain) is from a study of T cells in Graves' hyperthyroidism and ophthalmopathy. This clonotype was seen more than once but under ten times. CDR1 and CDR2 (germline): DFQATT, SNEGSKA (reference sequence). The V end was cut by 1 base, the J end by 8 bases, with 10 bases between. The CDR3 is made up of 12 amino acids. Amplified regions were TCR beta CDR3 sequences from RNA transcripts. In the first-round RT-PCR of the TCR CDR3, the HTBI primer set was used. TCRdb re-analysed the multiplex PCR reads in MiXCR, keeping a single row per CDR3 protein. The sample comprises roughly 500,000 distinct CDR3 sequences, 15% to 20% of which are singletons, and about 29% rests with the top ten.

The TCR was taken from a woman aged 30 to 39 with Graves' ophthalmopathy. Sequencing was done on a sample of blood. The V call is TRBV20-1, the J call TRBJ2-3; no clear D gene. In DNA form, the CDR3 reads TGCAGTGCTAGAGTTAGCTTATCTACGCAGTATTTT. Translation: CSARVSLSTQYF.